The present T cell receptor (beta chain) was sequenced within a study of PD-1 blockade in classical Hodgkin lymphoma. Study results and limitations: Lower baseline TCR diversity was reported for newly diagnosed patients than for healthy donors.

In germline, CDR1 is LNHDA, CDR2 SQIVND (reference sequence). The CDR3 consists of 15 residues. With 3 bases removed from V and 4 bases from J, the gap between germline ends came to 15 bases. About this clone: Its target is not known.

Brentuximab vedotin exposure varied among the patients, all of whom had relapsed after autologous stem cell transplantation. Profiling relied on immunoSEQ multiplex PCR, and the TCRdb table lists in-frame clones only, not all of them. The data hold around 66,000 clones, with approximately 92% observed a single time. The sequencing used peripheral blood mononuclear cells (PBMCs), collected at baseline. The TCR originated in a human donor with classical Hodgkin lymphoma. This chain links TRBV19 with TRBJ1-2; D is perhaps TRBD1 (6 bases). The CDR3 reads CASSMTDREFYGYTF. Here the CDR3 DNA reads TGTGCCAGTAGTATGACGGACAGAGAATTCTATGGCTACACCTTC.